This T cell receptor beta chain is from a study of cytomegalovirus exposure and HLA in healthy donors (dated by TCRdb to 2016 to 2017). Regarding the study in general: In an earlier analysis of fewer than 750 of the donors, under 300 Gb of sequence data and roughly 100 million unique TCR beta sequences from 180 million or so T cells were reported. An early release that covered fewer than 800 HLA-typed donors contained 250 to 350 gigabases of sequencing data and 70 million to 100 million unique TCR sequences. The genetic ancestry cluster associated with self-reported Caucasian donors included about four fifths of the roughly 400 genotyped donors. The aim of the study was to test whether cataloging public T cell receptors could identify signatures of past pathogen exposure. The study profiled the T cell repertoires of 550 to 700 subjects by immunosequencing and related them to cytomegalovirus serostatus. Along with the 666-subject first cohort, a separate validation cohort of 120 different subjects was used. High-throughput TCR immunosequencing, statistical association of individual TCRs with disease status, and machine learning were combined to predict cytomegalovirus infection status. In a later analysis, previously published TCR beta repertoires from several hundred donors were re-analyzed and high-resolution HLA genotyping was added so that TCR occurrence patterns could be studied. The later analysis used no new phenotypic data to find candidate immune exposures, relying instead on TCR beta sequences and their occurrence across donors. In an earlier analysis of about 590 of the donors, high-throughput TCR beta sequencing was used to judge whether each TCR beta V gene segment behaved as functional or pseudogenic. Alongside the repertoire data, information on donor age, sex, ethnicity and CMV serostatus was compiled. A later genetic analysis used genome-wide SNP genotypes for about 65% of the 666 donors, treating that subset as a discovery cohort. Every repertoire in the discovery cohort had been generated on one and the same sequencing platform. HLA typing included class I and class II loci at four-digit resolution. Typing coverage varied by locus: roughly 629-640 donors for A, B, C, DRB1 and DQB1; approximately 520 for DQA1; nearly 610 for DPA1; 450 to 480 for DPB1. A few DR-DQ haplotypes were treated as single units for association and clustering because of strong linkage in the cohort. Among around 400 genotyped donors of the cohort, an average of around 240,000 unique TCR beta nucleotide sequences was sequenced per donor, of which about 20% were non-productive. Study-wide conclusions, independent of this receptor: Because some donors lacked HLA typing at each locus, the association tests relied only on the typed subset. A later analysis reported that several top co-occurrence clusters appeared linked to parvovirus B19, influenza, CMV and Epstein-Barr virus. Assigning TCR associations to individual alleles was difficult when HLA alleles, especially DR and DQ, strongly co-occurred. The presence/absence analyses assumed that sequencing depth was roughly uniform across donors, and that assumption may not be true. At a false discovery rate of 0.05, a later analysis linked 15,000 to 20,000 TCR beta sequences to specific HLA alleles. The study gave a list of 150 to 200 TCR beta chains associated with cytomegalovirus. According to a later analysis, most CMV-associated TCR beta chains appeared to be HLA-restricted, and the HLA associations seemed to be driven largely by CMV exposure. Three of the identified cytomegalovirus-associated TCR beta chains were confirmed in vitro to be specific for cytomegalovirus antigens. The authors suggested that the approach could potentially be generalized to other disease states and immunological phenotypes. While some public TCRs were present in many individuals, most TCR sequences turned up only very rarely across donors. The sequencing pipeline was judged likely to have produced a cluster of highly shared sequence variants as a technical artifact. Only TCR beta chains were sequenced in this cohort, and the absence of alpha or paired-chain data limited detectable features. A later analysis found that TCR association rates varied across HLA loci, with DRB1 alleles showing the most associated TCRs and HLA-C alleles the fewest. In an earlier analysis of some 500 of the donors, most TCR beta V segments appeared in productive rearrangements about 87% or about 30% of the time, broadly matching IMGT annotations. According to a later genetic analysis, donors in an Asian-associated ancestry cluster had fewer N-insertions in productive TCRs than the approximately 650-donor mean. Compared with equally common non-associated chains, HLA-associated TCR beta chains in a later analysis were more clonally expanded and had lower generation probabilities. Correlated functional status among segregating V segments might be attributable to linkage disequilibrium, but an unknown experimental factor could not be ruled out. Because counts were too low, around 17 rarely observed V segments, including chromosome 9 orphons, were left out of the earlier analysis of 500 to 650 of the donors. An association between a missense DCLRE1C variant and V-gene and J-gene trimming of TCR beta chains was found in a later genetic analysis and replicated in an independent cohort. For the cohort, immune exposure information was limited to CMV serostatus. Some IMGT-functional V segments, including TRBV6-2 and TRBV6-3, could not be told apart with the 87-base-pair reads, so those segments were excluded. In both the original and validation cohorts, the classifier was reported to diagnose cytomegalovirus status with high specificity and sensitivity. A further reported finding was that TCR beta sequences accurately predicted the HLA-A and HLA-B alleles for most subjects in the first cohort.

The CDR3 runs 16 residues from the cysteine to the phenylalanine. Left in the record is the CDR3 DNA by itself, 48 bases read in frame from the first base. The germline V end is reduced by 5 bases and the J end by 4 bases; junction bases left unmatched: 6. CDR1 SEHNR and CDR2 FQNEAQ are derived from the germline V gene (reference sequence). This clone has a handful of counts. The clone's antigen remains unknown. Base-call qualities are not available, and no considerably larger clone is one nucleotide away. The library was produced with the immunoSEQ multiplex PCR assay. The multiplex PCR relied on a mix of 60 forward primers for TCR Vbeta segments and 13 reverse primers for TCR Jbeta segments. The CDR3 region of rearranged TCR beta genes was amplified from genomic DNA with a multiplex PCR assay. Amplified TCR beta libraries were sequenced as 87-base-pair reads on the Illumina HiSeq System. The original methods were these. In a later analysis, 77 million or so unique TCR beta chains were counted across the roughly 610 repertoires, and roughly 11 million of these chains were shared by at least two donors. Raw reads were error-corrected and collapsed into unique sequences by a nearest-neighbor algorithm in which closely related sequences were merged to remove PCR and sequencing errors. Alignment of CDR3 sequences to IMGT reference sequences was used to assign V, D and J gene segments. For a sequence to be retained, a match of at least six nucleotides was required to both a V gene segment and a J gene segment. A rearrangement was called productive if the CDR3 had no stop codons and remained in frame with V and J, and every other rearrangement was called non-productive. Following IMGT convention, CDR3 was defined as the stretch from the second conserved V-encoded cysteine to the conserved J-encoded phenylalanine. Sequences without an unambiguous match to a single V gene segment were excluded from the earlier analysis of several hundred of the donors. In an earlier analysis of approximately 500 of the donors, a V segment was called functional when productive rearrangements were above 56.7%, and segregating when the standard deviation between donors exceeded 5%. A statistical classification framework was built to diagnose cytomegalovirus status from the catalog of TCR beta chain sequences. A later analysis assigned V and J genes by comparing TCR nucleotide sequences with IMGT/GENE-DB human TR gene sequences. A later analysis assigned CDR3 sequences and most-parsimonious VDJ recombination scenarios with the TCRdist pipeline. In a later analysis, each TCR beta chain was defined by its CDR3 amino acid sequence together with its V-gene family, and reads lacking a unique V-gene family were excluded. A later analysis removed 450 to 600 highly shared, low-generation-probability nucleotide sequences to deal with suspected cross-contamination and a sequencing artifact. In a later analysis, a clonal expansion index for each public chain was calculated from normalized within-repertoire ranks of inferred template counts. In a later analysis, generation probabilities were computed with a VDJ recombination model fitted to out-of-frame rearrangements, and the resulting probabilities were checked against IGoR. A later analysis scored TCR-TCR, TCR-HLA and TCR-CMV co-occurrence with hypergeometric tests, applying a repertoire-size bias correction to TCR pairs. False discovery rates were estimated in a later analysis by permuting HLA or CMV assignments 20 times. In a later analysis, co-occurring TCRs were grouped using DBSCAN, and TCRdist sequence similarity was added for clustering within HLA-allele-positive subsets. Co-occurrence clustering excluded repertoires with fewer than 30,000 or more than 120,000 public chains, plus five with anomalous nucleotide sharing. What TCRdb holds here is the immuneACCESS table cut down to in-frame rearrangements. Part of the clones is not present; checked against another copy, under half of the missing clones reflect an unresolved V gene, and the others are unexplained. D and trimming were read from the DNA, whereas the V and J calls and clone size are those reported in that table. This sample is represented by about 78,000 clones; around 58% of them were singletons. In total, the top ten clones hold 4.5% to 6% of the sample.

In total, more than 500 healthy bone marrow donors made up the cohort. Cohort members were all nominally healthy when sampled, although unrecorded immune exposures were likely present. The donor was CMV seropositive and was included in the group of about 290 seropositive cohort members. Every donor gave a peripheral blood sample, and the peripheral blood mononuclear cells from that sample were used for TCR beta sequencing. Genomic DNA extraction from the blood cell samples was performed with the Qiagen DNeasy Blood Extraction Kit. Sequencing used PBMCs. The receptor comes from a man aged 30 to 39 in good health and CMV-seropositive. The chain joins TRBV7-9 to TRBJ2-6, and TRBD1 aligns with 9 junction nucleotides. The nucleotide sequence is given as TGTGCCAGCAGCACTACAGGGGGCGAGGGGGCCAACGTCCTGACTTTC. This gives the protein CASSTTGGEGANVLTF.